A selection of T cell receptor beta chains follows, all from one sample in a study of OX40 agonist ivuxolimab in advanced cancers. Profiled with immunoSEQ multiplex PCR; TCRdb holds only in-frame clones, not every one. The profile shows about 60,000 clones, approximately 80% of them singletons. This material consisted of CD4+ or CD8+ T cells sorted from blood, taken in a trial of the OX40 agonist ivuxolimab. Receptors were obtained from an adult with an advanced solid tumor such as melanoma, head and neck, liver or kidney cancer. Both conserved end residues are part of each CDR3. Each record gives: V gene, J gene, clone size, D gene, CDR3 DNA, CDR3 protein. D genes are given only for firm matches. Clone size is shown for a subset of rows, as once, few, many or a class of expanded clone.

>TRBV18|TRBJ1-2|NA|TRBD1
TGTGCCAGCTCACCAGAGGGACAGAACTATGGCTACACCTTC
CASSPEGQNYGYTF
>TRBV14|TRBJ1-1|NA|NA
TGTGCCAGCAGCCAGATGACAGGAACTGAAGCTTTCTTT
CASSQMTGTEAFF
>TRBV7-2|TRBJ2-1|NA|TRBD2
TGTGCCAGCAGCTTAGATCGCGGGAGGGGAAAGCAGTTCTTC
CASSLDRGRGKQFF
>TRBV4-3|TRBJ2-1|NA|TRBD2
TGCGCCAGCAGCCAAGAAATCGGGGGGAGCTCCTACAATGAGCAGTTCTTC
CASSQEIGGSSYNEQFF
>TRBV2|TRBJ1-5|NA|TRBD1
TGTGCCAGCAGTGAAACTTTCGACAGGGTGAGGCAGCCCCAGCATTTT
CASSETFDRVRQPQHF
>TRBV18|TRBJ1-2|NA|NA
TGTGCCAGCTCACCAGCGCGGGCAGGCCCGTTTGGCTACACCTTC
CASSPARAGPFGYTF
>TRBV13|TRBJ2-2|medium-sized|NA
TGTGCCAGCAGCCTATCACCAGTCGGCACCGGGGAGCTGTTTTTT
CASSLSPVGTGELFF
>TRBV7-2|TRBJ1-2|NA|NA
TGTGCCAGCAGCCCATACAGCTTTGGCTACACCTTC
CASSPYSFGYTF
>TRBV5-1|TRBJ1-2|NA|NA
TGCGCCAGCAGCTTGGGTCTGGGTCGGGACTATGGCTACACCTTC
CASSLGLGRDYGYTF
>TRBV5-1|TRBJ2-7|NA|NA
TGCGCCAGCAGACAGACCGGGACGGTTAGCTCCTACGAGCAGTACTTC
CASRQTGTVSSYEQYF
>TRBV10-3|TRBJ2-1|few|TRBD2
TGTGCCGTTCGAGGAACTAGCGGGAGTAGCTACAATGAGCAGTTCTTC
CAVRGTSGSSYNEQFF
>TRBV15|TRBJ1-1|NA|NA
TGTGCCACCAGCAGACTCTTAGCGGGAGGCACTGAAGCTTTCTTT
CATSRLLAGGTEAFF
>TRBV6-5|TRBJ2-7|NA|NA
TGTGCCAGCAGTTACAAAGCAAGCTCCTACGAGCAGTACTTC
CASSYKASSYEQYF
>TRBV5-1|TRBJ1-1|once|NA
TGCGCCAGCAGCTTGGTGGGGTCTCGGACTGAAGCTTTCTTT
CASSLVGSRTEAFF
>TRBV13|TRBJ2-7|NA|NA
TGTGCCAGCAGCTTAGCCGGGAGTGGACCCTACGAGCAGTACTTC
CASSLAGSGPYEQYF
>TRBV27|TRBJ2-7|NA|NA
TGTGCCAGCAGTTTAAAAGGACAGAAGTACGAGCAGTACTTC
CASSLKGQKYEQYF
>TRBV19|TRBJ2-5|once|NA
TGTGCCAGTAGTAAGAGGAGGGGGTACCAAGAGACCCAGTACTTC
CASSKRRGYQETQYF
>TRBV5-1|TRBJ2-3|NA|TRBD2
TGCGCCAGCAGCTTGGGGACTAGCGGGAGGGATACGCAGTATTTT
CASSLGTSGRDTQYF
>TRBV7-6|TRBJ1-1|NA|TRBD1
TGTGCCAGCAGCTTAGTCCGGGACAGAAGGGAGAGGAACACTGAAGCTTTCTTT
CASSLVRDRRERNTEAFF
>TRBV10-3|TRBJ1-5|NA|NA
TGTGCCATCAGTGAGTCTGTGGATCAGCCCCAGCATTTT
CAISESVDQPQHF
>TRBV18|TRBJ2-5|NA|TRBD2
TGTGCCAGCTCACCAGGTAGCGGGGAGGAGACCCAGTACTTC
CASSPGSGEETQYF
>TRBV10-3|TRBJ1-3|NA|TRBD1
TGTGCCATCAGTGAGGGGACAGTCTCTGGAAACACCATATATTTT
CAISEGTVSGNTIYF
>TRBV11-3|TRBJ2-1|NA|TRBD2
TGTGCCAGCAGCTTAGATCTTGGGACTAGCGGGAGTGCCCCCCAGTTCTTC
CASSLDLGTSGSAPQFF
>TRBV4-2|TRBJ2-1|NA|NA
TGTGCCAGCAGCCAATTCCCGCTAGTGGACAATGAGCAGTTCTTC
CASSQFPLVDNEQFF
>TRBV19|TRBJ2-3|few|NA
TGTGCCAGTAGTATTTCTGGGTCCCCAAGCACAGATACGCAGTATTTT
CASSISGSPSTDTQYF
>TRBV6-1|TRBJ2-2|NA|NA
TGTGCCAGCAGACAGCTGAACACCGGGGAGCTGTTTTTT
CASRQLNTGELFF
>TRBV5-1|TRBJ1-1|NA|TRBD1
TGCGCCAGCAGCTACCGACAGGGGGCAATGGACACTGAAGCTTTCTTT
CASSYRQGAMDTEAFF
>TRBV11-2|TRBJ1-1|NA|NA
TGTGCCAGCAGCTTAGGACCTGCGTACACTGAAGCTTTCTTT
CASSLGPAYTEAFF
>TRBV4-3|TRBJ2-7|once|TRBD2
TGCGCCAGCAGCCAAGATGTGTCTAGCGGGAGGGACGAGCAGTACTTC
CASSQDVSSGRDEQYF
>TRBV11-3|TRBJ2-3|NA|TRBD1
TGTGCCAGCAGCTCGGGACAGGGGGAATCCCAAAGCACAGATACGCAGTATTTT
CASSSGQGESQSTDTQYF
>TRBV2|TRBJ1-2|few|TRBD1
TGTGCCAGCAGTGAAGGCAGGGGGCTCGATGGCTACACCTTC
CASSEGRGLDGYTF
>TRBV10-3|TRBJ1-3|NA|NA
TGTGCCATCAGTGATATTTTCTCTGGAAACACCATATATTTT
CAISDIFSGNTIYF
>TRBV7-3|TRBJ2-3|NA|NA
TGTGCCAGCAGCCTCGGACAGCGCACAGATACGCAGTATTTT
CASSLGQRTDTQYF
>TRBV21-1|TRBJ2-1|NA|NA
TGTGCCAGCAGTTGGGACGGCTACAATGAGCAGTTCTTC
CASSWDGYNEQFF
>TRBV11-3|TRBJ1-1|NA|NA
TGTGCCAGCAGCTCGGGGGATAACACTGAAGCTTTCTTT
CASSSGDNTEAFF
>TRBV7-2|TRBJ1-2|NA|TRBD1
TGTGCCAGCAGCCAGGGACAGGGGGCTTATGGCTACACCTTC
CASSQGQGAYGYTF
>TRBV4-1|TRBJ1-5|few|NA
TGCGCCAGCAGCCAAGCTGAGGGCCGGGGCAATCAGCCCCAGCATTTT
CASSQAEGRGNQPQHF
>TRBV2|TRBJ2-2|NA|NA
TGTGCCAGCCCCCGGAGTCGGGAGAACACCGGGGAGCTGTTTTTT
CASPRSRENTGELFF
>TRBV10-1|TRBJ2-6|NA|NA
TGCGCCAGCAGTGAGTCGAAAGACCCAGCGGCGCTTACCTCTGGGGCCAACGTCCTGACTTTC
CASSESKDPAALTSGANVLTF
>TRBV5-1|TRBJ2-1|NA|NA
TGCGCCAGCAGCTCCTCCCCCGGGATGTACAATGAGCAGTTCTTC
CASSSSPGMYNEQFF
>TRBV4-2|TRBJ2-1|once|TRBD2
TGTGCCAGCAGCCAAGTATCGGGATCCGGGGGGGATGAGCAGTTCTTC
CASSQVSGSGGDEQFF
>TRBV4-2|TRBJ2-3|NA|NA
TGTGCCAGCAGCCAAGACAAAACGGATACGCAGTATTTT
CASSQDKTDTQYF
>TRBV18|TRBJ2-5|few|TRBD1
TGTGCCAGCTCTATCGGGACAGGGCAAGAGACCCAGTACTTC
CASSIGTGQETQYF
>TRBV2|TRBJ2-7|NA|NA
TGTGCCAGCAAGAATTCAGGGGTAGACGAGCAGTACTTC
CASKNSGVDEQYF
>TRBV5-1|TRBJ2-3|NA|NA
TGCGCCAGCAGCTTGAGGCGAGACTCGTCTGCTAGCACAGATACGCAGTATTTT
CASSLRRDSSASTDTQYF
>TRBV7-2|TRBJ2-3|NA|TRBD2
TGTGCCAGCATCCTTAGTATAGCGGGCGGTACGCTGGGCACAGATACGCAGTATTTT
CASILSIAGGTLGTDTQYF
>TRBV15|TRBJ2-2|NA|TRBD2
TGTGCCACCAGCAGAGATAGGACTAGCGGGAGGGACACCGGGGAGCTGTTTTTT
CATSRDRTSGRDTGELFF
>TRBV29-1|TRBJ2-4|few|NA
TGCAGCGTTGAGGTCGGAGGGGACATTCAGTACTTC
CSVEVGGDIQYF
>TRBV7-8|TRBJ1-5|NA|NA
TGTGCCAGCAGCTCCTCGGGACTCAATCAGCCCCAGCATTTT
CASSSSGLNQPQHF
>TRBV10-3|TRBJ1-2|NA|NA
TGTGCCATCGAGAGGGCAGCTAACTATGGCTACACCTTC
CAIERAANYGYTF
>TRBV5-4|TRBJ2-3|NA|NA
TGTGCCAGCACGAGCGGCAGCACAGATACGCAGTATTTT
CASTSGSTDTQYF
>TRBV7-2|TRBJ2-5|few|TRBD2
TGTGCCAGCAGCTTAGAAAGACTAGCGGGAATGTTTGGAGAGACCCAGTACTTC
CASSLERLAGMFGETQYF
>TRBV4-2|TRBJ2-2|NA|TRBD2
TGTGCCAGCAGCCCGACTAGCGGGAGAAGTAACGGGGAGCTGTTTTTT
CASSPTSGRSNGELFF